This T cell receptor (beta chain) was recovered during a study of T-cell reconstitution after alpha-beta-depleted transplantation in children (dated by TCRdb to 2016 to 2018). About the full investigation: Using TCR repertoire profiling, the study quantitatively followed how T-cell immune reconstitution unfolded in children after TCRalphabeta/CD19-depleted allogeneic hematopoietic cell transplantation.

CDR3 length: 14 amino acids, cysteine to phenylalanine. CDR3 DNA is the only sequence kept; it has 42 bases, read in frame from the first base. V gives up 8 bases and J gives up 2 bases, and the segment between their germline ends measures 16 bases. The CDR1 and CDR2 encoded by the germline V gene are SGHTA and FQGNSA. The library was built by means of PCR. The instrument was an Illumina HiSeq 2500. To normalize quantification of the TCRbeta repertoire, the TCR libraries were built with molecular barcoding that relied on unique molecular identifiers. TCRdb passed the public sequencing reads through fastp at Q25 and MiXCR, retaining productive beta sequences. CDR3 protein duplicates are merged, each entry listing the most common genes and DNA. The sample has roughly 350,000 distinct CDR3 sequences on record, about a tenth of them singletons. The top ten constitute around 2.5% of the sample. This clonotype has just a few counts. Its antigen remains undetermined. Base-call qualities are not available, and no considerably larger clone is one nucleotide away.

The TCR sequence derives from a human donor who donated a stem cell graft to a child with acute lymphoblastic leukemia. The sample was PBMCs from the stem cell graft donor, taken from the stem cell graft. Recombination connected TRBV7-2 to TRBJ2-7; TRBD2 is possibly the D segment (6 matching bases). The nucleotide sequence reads TGTGCCAGCGTTTCTTTTCCGGGGGCCTACGAGCAGTACTTC. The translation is CASVSFPGAYEQYF. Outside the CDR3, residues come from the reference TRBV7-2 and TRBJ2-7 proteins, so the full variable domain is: GAGVSQSPSNKVTEKGKDVELRCDPISGHTALYWYRQSLGQGLEFLIYFQGNSAPDKSGLPSDRFSAERTGGSVSTLTIQRTQQEDSAVYLCASVSFPGAYEQYFGPGTRLTVT.